This TCR beta chain was identified during a study of blood T cell repertoires in COVID-19. As for the study in general: T cells, B-cell-depleted T cells, or PBMCs supplied cDNA or gDNA.

Everyone who took part was 18 to 89 years old, and they came from about two dozen US areas. Clinical history as reported by participants underpinned cohort assignment. The trim removed 2 bases at V and 4 bases at J, leaving 1 base unmatched. The CDR3 sequence is 14 residues long. In germline, CDR1 is SGHTA, CDR2 FQGNSA. Authors' processing steps: Amplification with reference gene primers provided the estimates of nucleated cell counts. Data came from immunoSEQ multiplex PCR; TCRdb stores just in-frame clones and leaves some out. V and J calls and clone size are those listed in that table; D and trimming were worked out from the DNA. The sample consists of about 200,000 clones, roughly 88% of them appearing once.

This receptor was obtained from a man between 40 and 49 years old with acute COVID-19. Sequences were obtained from PBMCs or T cells enriched from blood (not recorded which). The chain has TRBV7-2 and TRBJ2-2, with 7 bases that match TRBD1. This chain's CDR3 is CASSLPGGTGELFF. The CDR3 nucleotides are TGTGCCAGCAGCTTACCAGGGGGCACCGGGGAGCTGTTTTTT.